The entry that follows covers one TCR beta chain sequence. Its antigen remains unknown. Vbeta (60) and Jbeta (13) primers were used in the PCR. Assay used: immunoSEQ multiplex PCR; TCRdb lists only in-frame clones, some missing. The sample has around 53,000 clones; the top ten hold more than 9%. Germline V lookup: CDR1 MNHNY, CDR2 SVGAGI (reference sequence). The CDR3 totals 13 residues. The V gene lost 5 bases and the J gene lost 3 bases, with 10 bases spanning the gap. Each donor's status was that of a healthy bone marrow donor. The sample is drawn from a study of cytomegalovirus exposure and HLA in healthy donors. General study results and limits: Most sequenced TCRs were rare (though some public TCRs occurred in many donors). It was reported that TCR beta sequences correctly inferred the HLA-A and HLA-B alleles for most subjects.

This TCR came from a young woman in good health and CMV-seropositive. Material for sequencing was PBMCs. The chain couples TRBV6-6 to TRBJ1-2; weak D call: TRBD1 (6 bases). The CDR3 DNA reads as TGTGCCAGCAGTGGGGACACGGACTATGGCTACACCTTC. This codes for CASSGDTDYGYTF.